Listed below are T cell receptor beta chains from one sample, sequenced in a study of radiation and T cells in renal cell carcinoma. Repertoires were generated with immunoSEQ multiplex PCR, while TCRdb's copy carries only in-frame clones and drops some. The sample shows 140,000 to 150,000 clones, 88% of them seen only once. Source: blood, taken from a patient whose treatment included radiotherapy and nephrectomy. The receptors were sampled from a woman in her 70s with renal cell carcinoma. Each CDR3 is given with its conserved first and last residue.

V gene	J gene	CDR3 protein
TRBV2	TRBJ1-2	CASSEGQGNYGYTF
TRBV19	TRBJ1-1	CASSRGRGGTEAFF
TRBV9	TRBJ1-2	CASSSRTGLSYGYTF
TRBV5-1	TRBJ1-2	CASSRGAGANYGYTF
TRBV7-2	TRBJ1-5	CASSLSGSGQPQHF
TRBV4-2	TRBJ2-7	CASSQNTGTSGLEQYF
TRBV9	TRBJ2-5	CASSPRRGAQYF
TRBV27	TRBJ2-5	CASSPISSQETQYF
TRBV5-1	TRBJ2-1	CASSSGLAAPSYNEQFF
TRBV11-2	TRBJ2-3	CASSPSKGASTDTQYF
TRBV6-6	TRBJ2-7	CASSYGGGAVNF
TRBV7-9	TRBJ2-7	CASSPPPGYEQYF
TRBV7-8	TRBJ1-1	CASSLKMGARDTEAFF
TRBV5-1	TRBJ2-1	CASSLAEGNEQFF
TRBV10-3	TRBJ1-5	CAISGDRVQPQHF
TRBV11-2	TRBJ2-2	CASSPRGAPNTGELFF
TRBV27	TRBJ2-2	CASSLRQGWFHANTGELFF
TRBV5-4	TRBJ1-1	CASSLRQNTEAFF
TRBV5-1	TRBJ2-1	CASSSAGGSYNEQFF
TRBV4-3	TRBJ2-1	CASSHTASSYNEQFF
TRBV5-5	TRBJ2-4	CASSLEGRDGTKNIQYF
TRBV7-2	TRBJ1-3	CASSIGSSGNTIYF
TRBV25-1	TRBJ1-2	CASSEYGGAEGYTF
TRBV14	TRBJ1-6	CASSQRTSSYNSPLHF
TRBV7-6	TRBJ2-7	CASSLADAGPGSGGGSYEQYF
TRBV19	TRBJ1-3	CASSRGQVSGNTIYF
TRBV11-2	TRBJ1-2	CASSLVLQGTGYTF
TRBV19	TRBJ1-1	CASSIPSRLNTEAFF
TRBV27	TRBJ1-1	CASSPGTLLGWIF
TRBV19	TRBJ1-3	CASSLWGTGNTIYF
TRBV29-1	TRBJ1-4	CSVEGGPEKLFF
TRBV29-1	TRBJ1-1	CSVSGRLGTEAFF
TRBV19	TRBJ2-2	CASSLKAGGVNPGELFF
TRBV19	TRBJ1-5	CASTREEGSSNQPQHF
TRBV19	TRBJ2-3	CASSISRGFGTDTQYF
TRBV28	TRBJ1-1	CASSLFRLNTEAFF
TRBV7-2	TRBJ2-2	CASSLGGRELFF
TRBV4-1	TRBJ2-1	CASSQEELAPYNEQFF
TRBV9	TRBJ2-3	CASSPRHPSSTDTQYF
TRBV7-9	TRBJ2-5	CASSFLETQYF
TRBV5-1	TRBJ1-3	CASSLAAGGTGNTIYF
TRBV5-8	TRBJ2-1	CASSHDLNNEQFF
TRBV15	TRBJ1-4	CATSTGTDTNEKLFF
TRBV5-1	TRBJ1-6	CASSLATANSPLHF